This T cell receptor beta chain appears in the sequencing data of a study of T cells in Graves' hyperthyroidism and ophthalmopathy. Amplified TCR beta CDR3 regions came from RNA transcripts. A set of HTBI primers served as the primers for a first-round RT-PCR of the TCR CDR3. A single record per CDR3 protein comes from TCRdb applying MiXCR to the multiplex PCR reads. The repertoire consists of almost 500,000 distinct CDR3 sequences, with 22% occurring once and the leading ten covering less than 65%. This clonotype appeared a few times. Its antigen is as yet unknown. Ophthalmopathy cases scored 3 or more on the Clinical Activity Score and 4 or more on NOSPECS grade, with duration below 3 months. Criteria for exclusion of patients were uncontrolled infection, other autoimmune disease, pregnancy or lactation. Study outcomes and limitations: The blood repertoire included most of the expanded thyroid clonotypes above 0.001.

Trimming shortened V by 0 bases and J by 4 bases, and 15 bases separated the two germline ends. The CDR3 has 16 amino acids. Germline V lookup: CDR1 SEHNR, CDR2 FQNEAQ (reference sequence). This receptor was taken from a woman in her sixties or seventies with Graves' ophthalmopathy. V is TRBV7-9 and J is TRBJ1-2, with a weak D call TRBD1 (5 bases). Input material: blood. The chain's CDR3 is CASSLAVGRGTYGYTF. CDR3 sequence (DNA): TGTGCCAGCAGCTTAGCGGTCGGACGGGGGACCTATGGCTACACCTTC.